This T cell receptor beta chain was captured in a study of blood T cell repertoires in COVID-19 (dated by TCRdb to 2018 to 2021). With respect to the entire study: Samples covering the acute and convalescent phases of COVID-19 were provided by collaborators in the United States, Italy and Spain. The material from the prospective study consisted of cDNA or gDNA derived from T cells, B-cell-depleted T cells, or PBMCs. Subjects who had been exposed to COVID-19, were actively infected with it, or had recovered from it provided the deeply sampled blood TCRbeta repertoires that made up the dataset. A freely available public database, intended as a resource for researchers studying the immune response to SARS-CoV-2, is where the repertoires were released. Samples came from the ongoing ImmuneRACE study (first 160 participants) plus 1,254 subjects from 6 global collaborators. Sample metadata almost always included a de-identified subject ID, COVID-19 status, age in years and sex. Where available, HLA class I and class II types were taken from metadata supplied by the sample provider and were not determined by assay-based typing. Summary of the overall study and its limitations: The amount of clinical and demographic metadata varied by source and participant and was provided uncurated.

This clone was recorded a few times. Its binding antigen is unknown. Within one base of it there is no much larger clone, and no base qualities were kept. TCRbeta CDR3 regions were amplified from genomic DNA by means of the immunoSEQ Assay, a bias-controlled multiplex PCR. On the authors' methods: Nucleated cell counts per sample were estimated from amplification of reference gene primers within the assay. To quantify the absolute abundance of each unique TCRbeta CDR3 rearrangement, sequence reads were collapsed and filtered. For each sample, productive Simpson clonality was calculated by taking the square root of Simpson's diversity index across productive rearrangements. TCRdb obtained this table from immuneACCESS and retained in-frame rearrangements with V and J assigned. These tables miss some clones; where compared with another copy, unresolved V genes account for less than half of the shortfall, and the remainder is unexplained. That table is the source of V, J and clone size, and D and trimming were worked out from the DNA. The sample includes 100,000 to 150,000 clones, with roughly 80% observed a single time. The ten top clones hold around 5.5% of the sample.

The collaborating institutions used their own protocols to collect whole blood in K2EDTA tubes. Collaborator samples were shipped for TCRbeta analysis as frozen whole blood, isolated PBMCs, or DNA extracted from either sample type. Between the V and J ends, shortened by 9 bases and 5 bases respectively, the junction contains 20 bases. The CDR3 has 14 amino acids, counting the end cysteine and phenylalanine. The retained sequence is limited to the CDR3, 42 bases, with the frame set at the first base. CDR1 and CDR2 (MNHEY, SVGAGI) derive from the germline V gene. The clonotype was recovered from a man aged 60 to 75 with acute or convalescent COVID-19. Sequencing was done on a sample of peripheral blood. This chain joins TRBV6-5 to TRBJ2-7; possibly the D gene is TRBD1, per 8 matching bases. The nucleotide sequence is given as TGTGCCAGTAAAATTGACAGGGGAGGGAACGAGCAGTACTTC. Translation gives CASKIDRGGNEQYF.